The 18 T cell receptor beta chains given below trace back to one sample, sequenced in a study of cytomegalovirus exposure and HLA in healthy donors. Clones were read by immunoSEQ multiplex PCR, and TCRdb kept only the in-frame ones, dropping some. The sample gives approximately 150,000 clones, almost 85% of which show up once; more than 8.5% is in the top ten. Material: PBMCs. The receptors here all came from a young man in good health and CMV-seropositive.

This sequence joins TRBV5-1 and TRBJ1-2; D remains unclear. V was trimmed by 0 bases and J by 1 base, leaving 16 bases between them. CDR1 and CDR2 (germline): SGHRS, YFSETQ. The length of the CDR3 is 17 residues. Written as DNA, the CDR3 is TGCGCCAGCAGCTTGGGGTATTCCGGAGGAGATAACTATGGCTACACCTTC. Translated: CASSLGYSGGDNYGYTF.

J is TRBJ2-1 and V is TRBV7-3; tentatively, D is TRBD1 (5 bases). The CDR3 runs to 13 residues. Germline values: CDR1 SGHTA, CDR2 FQGTGA. Deletions cut 4 bases from V and 6 bases from J, with 10 bases between. CDR3 nucleotide sequence: TGTGCCAGCAGCTCCCTAGACAGCAATGAGCAGTTCTTC. Its translation is CASSSLDSNEQFF.

The chain recombines TRBV29-1 with TRBJ1-1; 8 bases are a match to TRBD1. This CDR3 is 17 amino acids long. The germline V gene encodes CDR1 SQVTM and CDR2 ANQGSEA. The V gene end was trimmed by 4 bases and the J gene end by 0 bases; junction bases not matched to a gene: 13. CDR3 sequence reads: CSVGPDRARRMNTEAFF. The CDR3 DNA follows: TGCAGCGTTGGACCGGACAGGGCCCGCAGAATGAACACTGAAGCTTTCTTT.

V gene TRBV21-1 combines with J gene TRBJ2-2; TRBD2 is the table's D call, not checked against the DNA. TRBV21-1 is shown as a pseudogene. This CDR3 contains 17 residues. CDR3 loop: CASPTSGGETGTGELFF. CDR3 nucleotides: TGTGCCAGCCCGACTAGCGGGGGGGAGACGGGCACCGGGGAGCTGTTTTTT.

The chain carries TRBV5-1 and TRBJ2-7; D is undetermined. CDR3 length: 14 amino acids. V lost 3 bases, J lost 0 bases, and 10 bases lay in between. Looked up from germline, CDR1 is SGHRS and CDR2 is YFSETQ. This CDR3 is CASSSQTGSYEQYF. The CDR3 nucleotides read TGCGCCAGCAGCTCTCAGACGGGCTCCTACGAGCAGTACTTC.

Only a few counts were recorded for this clone. The V gene is TRBV30, the J gene TRBJ1-2; 7 nucleotides agree with TRBD1. V gave up 2 bases and J gave up 4 bases; unmatched junction bases: 4. The CDR3 runs to 13 residues. Germline V gives CDR1 GTSNPN, CDR2 SVGIG (reference sequence). CDR3 in amino acids: CAWSPDRVYGYTF. The CDR3 DNA is TGTGCCTGGAGTCCTGACAGGGTCTATGGCTACACCTTC.

The genes are TRBV7-2 and TRBJ2-2; no definite D call. The CDR3 runs to 16 residues. Germline V gene lookup returns CDR1 SGHTA and CDR2 FQGNSA. The V and J ends lost 2 bases and 1 base respectively, with 11 bases between them. CDR3 loop: CASSLSWAVNTGELFF. In DNA, the CDR3 is TGTGCCAGCAGCTTAAGTTGGGCCGTGAACACCGGGGAGCTGTTTTTT.

The CDR3 loop reads CASCGTASTDTQYF. Written as DNA, the CDR3 is TGTGCCTCATGCGGGACAGCAAGCACAGATACGCAGTATTTT. The chain combines TRBV28 with TRBJ2-3; weak D call: TRBD1 (7 bases). Between the trimmed V and J ends, which lost 11 bases and 0 bases, there was a span of 15 bases. The CDR3 contains 14 residues. Germline V gene lookup returns CDR1 MDHEN and CDR2 SYDVKM. The variable domain in full, with the rest retrieved from reference TRBV28 and TRBJ2-3, is DVKVTQSSRYLVKRTGEKVFLECVQDMDHENMFWYRQDPGLGLRLIYFSYDVKMKEKGDIPEGYSVSREKKERFSLILESASTNQTSMYLCASCGTASTDTQYFGPGTRLTVL.

This chain links TRBV19 with TRBJ2-7, with D perhaps matching TRBD1 (5 bases). The CDR3 is 14 residues long. In germline, CDR1 is LNHDA, CDR2 SQIVND (reference sequence). With 10 bases removed from V and 0 bases from J, the gap between germline ends came to 16 bases. The CDR3 DNA is TGTGCCACATCTAGGGCGACAGCCTCCTACGAGCAGTACTTC. It encodes CATSRATASYEQYF.

The rearrangement uses TRBV29-1 and TRBJ2-7; D gene uncertain. Looked up from germline, CDR1 is SQVTM and CDR2 is ANQGSEA. V shed 0 bases and J shed 1 base, with 10 bases lying between them. CDR3 size: 14 residues. DNA of the CDR3: TGCAGCGTTGAAGATCCTTACAGTTCCTACGAGCAGTACTTC. As protein: CSVEDPYSSYEQYF.

This clone showed up just once. V usage is TRBV6-5 and J usage is TRBJ1-5; no clear D. Germline assignment: CDR1 MNHEY and CDR2 SVGAGI. The CDR3 loop spans 15 amino acids. Trimming removed 8 bases from V and 5 bases from J, with 19 bases in between. The CDR3 DNA sequence: TGTGCCAGCCGGGTTGGACTCGGCAGTCATCAGCCCCAGCATTTT. Translation: CASRVGLGSHQPQHF.

This clone was counted only a few times. V and J are TRBV6-4 and TRBJ2-3; TRBD2 aligns across 9 bases. The CDR3 has 15 amino acids. Germline V gives CDR1 MRHNA, CDR2 SNTAGT. The junction had 10 bases not matched to a gene; V was cut back by 8 bases and J by 4 bases. As DNA, the CDR3 is TGTGCCAGCTCCGAGGACGCGGGAGGGCCAGATACGCAGTATTTT. Encoded protein: CASSEDAGGPDTQYF.

This sequence joins TRBV5-5 and TRBJ1-3; no reliable D call. The V gene lost 1 base and the J gene lost 1 base, with 12 bases spanning the gap. The CDR3 runs 16 residues. Germline CDR1 SGHKS, CDR2 YYEKEE (reference sequence). CDR3 in DNA: TGTGCCAGCAGCTTGCTGCTAGCTCTGTCTGGAAACACCATATATTTT. This codes for CASSLLLALSGNTIYF. Together with reference TRBV5-5 and TRBJ1-3, the CDR3 gives the full variable domain: DAGVTQSPTHLIKTRGQQVTLRCSPISGHKSVSWYQQVLGQGPQFIFQYYEKEERGRGNFPDRFSARQFPNYSSELNVNALLLGDSALYLCASSLLLALSGNTIYFGEGSWLTVV.

The CDR3 coding sequence is TGTGCCTGGAGTCTAGCGGGGGCCCCCGCAGATACGCAGTATTTT. Amino acids: CAWSLAGAPADTQYF. The chain is built from TRBV30 and TRBJ2-3; 10 bases line up with TRBD2. The V gene's germline CDR1 is GTSNPN and CDR2 SVGIG (reference sequence). Germline trimming cut 2 bases from V and 4 bases from J; bases unmatched to any gene: 6. The CDR3 is made up of 15 amino acids.

The rearrangement uses TRBV11-2 and TRBJ1-1, with 9 bases aligning to TRBD1. The CDR3 is 16 amino acids. V was clipped by 5 bases and J by 0 bases; unmatched bases: 7. CDR1 and CDR2 (germline): SGHAT, FQNNGV. CDR3 sequence (DNA): TGTGCCAGCAGCCCGGGACAGGGTGTAGTGAACACTGAAGCTTTCTTT. It translates to CASSPGQGVVNTEAFF.

This clone was seen once. The V gene is TRBV15, the J gene TRBJ1-5; no reliable D call. The CDR3 has 14 amino acids. V lost 0 bases, J lost 0 bases, and 3 bases lay in between. CDR1 is LNHNV and CDR2 is YYDKDF in the germline V gene (reference sequence). This chain's CDR3 is CATSRDGSNQPQHF. The CDR3 coding sequence is TGTGCCACCAGCAGAGACGGTAGCAATCAGCCCCAGCATTTT.

V gene TRBV5-1 combines with J gene TRBJ2-1; D call uncertain. Trimming shortened V by 2 bases and J by 2 bases, and 8 bases separated the two germline ends. From germline, CDR1 is SGHRS and CDR2 YFSETQ. CDR3 length: 14 residues. CDR3 region: CASSFWQAYNEQFF. The CDR3 bases are TGCGCCAGCAGCTTCTGGCAGGCCTACAATGAGCAGTTCTTC. Combining the CDR3 with reference TRBV5-1 and TRBJ2-1 gives the whole variable domain KAGVTQTPRYLIKTRGQQVTLSCSPISGHRSVSWYQQTPGQGLQFLFEYFSETQRNKGNFPGRFSGRQFSNSRSEMNVSTLELGDSALYLCASSFWQAYNEQFFGPGTRLTVL.

Written as DNA, the CDR3 is TGCGCCAGCAGCTTGCCCCAGAGGCTAGCGGGATACTATGGGGACACCGGGGAGCTGTTTTTT. Translating it yields CASSLPQRLAGYYGDTGELFF. This chain uses TRBV5-1 with TRBJ2-2; 9 bases are a match to TRBD2. Germline CDR1 and CDR2: SGHRS and YFSETQ. Losses at the gene ends were 1 base for V and 3 bases for J; bases not matched to a gene: 19. The CDR3 consists of 21 residues.